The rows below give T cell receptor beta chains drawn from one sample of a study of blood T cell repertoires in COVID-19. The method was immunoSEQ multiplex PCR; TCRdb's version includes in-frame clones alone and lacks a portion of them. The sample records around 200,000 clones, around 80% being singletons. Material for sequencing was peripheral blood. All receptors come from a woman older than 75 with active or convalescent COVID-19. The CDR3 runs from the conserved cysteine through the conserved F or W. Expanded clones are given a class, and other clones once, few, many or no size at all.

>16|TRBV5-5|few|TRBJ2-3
CASSPRGLRSTDTQYF
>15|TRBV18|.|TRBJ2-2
CASSPPLAGFGELFF
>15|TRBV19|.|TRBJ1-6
CASRELAGDNSPLHF
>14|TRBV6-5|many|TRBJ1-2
CASSRQGARNGYTF
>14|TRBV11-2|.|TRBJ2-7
CASSTRGFNYEQYF
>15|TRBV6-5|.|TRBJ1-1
CASSYRTGANTEAFF
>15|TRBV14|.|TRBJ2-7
CASSQTSGGAYEQYF
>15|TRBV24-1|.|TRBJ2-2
CATSDNGLRAGELFF
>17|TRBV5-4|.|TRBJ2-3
CASSLGLAVTSTDTQYF
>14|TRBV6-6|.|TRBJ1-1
CASSYSAGNTEAFF
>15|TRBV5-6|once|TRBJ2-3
CASLPGGNRADTQYF
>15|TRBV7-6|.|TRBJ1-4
CASSLAGTGGGKLFF
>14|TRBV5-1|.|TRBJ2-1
CASSDLAGGYEQFF
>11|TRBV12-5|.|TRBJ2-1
CASGEYNEQFF
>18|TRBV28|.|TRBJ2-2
CASSSGTTGVTLTGELFF
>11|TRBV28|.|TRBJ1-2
CASRGNYGYTF